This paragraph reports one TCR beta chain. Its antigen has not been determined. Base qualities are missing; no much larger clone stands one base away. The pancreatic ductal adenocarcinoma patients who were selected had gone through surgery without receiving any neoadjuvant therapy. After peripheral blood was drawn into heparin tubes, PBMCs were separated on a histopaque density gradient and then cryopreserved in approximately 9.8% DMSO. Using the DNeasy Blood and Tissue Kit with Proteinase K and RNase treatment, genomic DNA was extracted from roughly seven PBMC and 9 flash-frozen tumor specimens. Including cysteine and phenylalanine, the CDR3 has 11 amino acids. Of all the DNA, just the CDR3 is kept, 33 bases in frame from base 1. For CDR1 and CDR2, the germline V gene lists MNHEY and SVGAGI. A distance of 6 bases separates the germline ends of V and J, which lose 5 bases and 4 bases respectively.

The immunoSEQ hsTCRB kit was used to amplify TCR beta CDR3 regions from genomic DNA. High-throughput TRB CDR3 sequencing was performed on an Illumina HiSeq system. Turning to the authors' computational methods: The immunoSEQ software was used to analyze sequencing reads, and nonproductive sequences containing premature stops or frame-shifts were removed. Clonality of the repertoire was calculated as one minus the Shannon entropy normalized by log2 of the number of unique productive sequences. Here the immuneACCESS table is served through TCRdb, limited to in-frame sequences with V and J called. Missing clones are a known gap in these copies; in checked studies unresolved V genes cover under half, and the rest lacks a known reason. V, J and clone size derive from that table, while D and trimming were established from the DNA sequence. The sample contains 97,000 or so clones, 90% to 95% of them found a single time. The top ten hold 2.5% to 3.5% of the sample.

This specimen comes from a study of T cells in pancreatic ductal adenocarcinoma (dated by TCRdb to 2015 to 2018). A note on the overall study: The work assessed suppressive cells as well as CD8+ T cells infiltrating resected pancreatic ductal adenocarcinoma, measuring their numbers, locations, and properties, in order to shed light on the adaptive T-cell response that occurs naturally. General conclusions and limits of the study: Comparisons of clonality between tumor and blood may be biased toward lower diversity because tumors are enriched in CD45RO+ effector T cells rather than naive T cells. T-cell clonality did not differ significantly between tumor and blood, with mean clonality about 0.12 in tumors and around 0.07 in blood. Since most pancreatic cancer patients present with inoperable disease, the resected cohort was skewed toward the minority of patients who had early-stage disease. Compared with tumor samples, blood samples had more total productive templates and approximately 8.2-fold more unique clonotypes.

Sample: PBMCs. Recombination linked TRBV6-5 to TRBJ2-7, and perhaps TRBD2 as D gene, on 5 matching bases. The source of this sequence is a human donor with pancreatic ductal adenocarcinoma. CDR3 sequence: CASSREYEQYF. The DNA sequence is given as TGTGCCAGCAGTAGGGAGTACGAGCAGTACTTC.